Sequencing of this TCR beta chain was carried out in a study of T cell responses to AZD1222 COVID-19 vaccine. Study outcomes and limitations: Among spike-specific TCRs, nearly half reportedly target unmutated variant regions. White British people made up most donors, females outnumbered males, and clonal diversity was possibly underestimated. Mapped onto spike, vaccine-associated CD4 TCRs spanned it and were dominant at 160-218 and 743-854.

As for this clone: Its antigen remains unknown.

TCRdb's table, derived via immunoSEQ multiplex PCR, lists solely in-frame clones and lacks some. Of approximately 200,000 clones listed, about 91% are singletons. The germline V and J ends were trimmed by 3 bases and 6 bases, with 14 bases remaining between them. Germline V lookup: CDR1 MGHRA, CDR2 YSYEKL. The CDR3 sequence is 14 residues long. The clonotype originates from an adult in good health. The V and J genes are TRBV4-1 and TRBJ1-1, with D hard to call. The sample consisted of peripheral blood, taken on day 0 of AZD1222 vaccination. The CDR3 DNA follows: TGCGCCAGCAGCCAGGCGGGAGGGCCTCCTGAAGCTTTCTTT. Protein sequence: CASSQAGGPPEAFF.